The 25 T cell receptor beta chains given below trace back to one sample, sequenced in a study of regulatory T cells in long-lasting Graves disease. This sample's time point: persistent/refractory GD, antithyroid drugs over 5 years with positive TRAb. RNA extracted from PBMCs served as the sequencing template. Construction of the TCR beta libraries employed iRepertoire HTBI primers in conjunction with Arm-PCR of CDR3 regions. TCRdb redid the calling of the multiplex PCR reads with MiXCR, one entry per CDR3 protein. The sample consists of over 350,000 distinct CDR3 sequences, less than 25% of them appearing once. The sample consisted of peripheral blood mononuclear cells (PBMCs), taken when the disease was refractory, from a patient treated with antithyroid drugs. The receptors come from a female donor with Graves disease.

A word on this clonotype: A much larger clonotype is one base distant, so this may be a read error. The V call is TRBV6-1, the J call TRBJ2-7; D may be TRBD2 (5 bases). From germline, CDR1 is MNHNS and CDR2 SASEGT. This CDR3 contains 17 residues. Trimming cost V 7 bases and J 1 base, with 23 bases left between them. The CDR3 loop reads CASNTTGNLRASYEQYF. The CDR3 bases are TGTGCCAGCAATACAACCGGGAACCTGAGGGCATCCTACGAGCAGTACTTC.

On this clonotype itself: A much larger clone differs by one base, so this may be a read error. The chain couples TRBV12-3 or TRBV12-4 to TRBJ1-6; D is undetermined. This CDR3 has 12 residues. CDR3 sequence: CASRIEYSLLHF. In DNA form, the CDR3 reads TGTGCCAGCAGAATTGAATATTCACTCCTCCACTTT.

This clonotype was found many times. The chain combines TRBV29-1 with TRBJ1-1; 7 bases align to TRBD1. This CDR3 is 12 amino acids long. The germline CDR1 and CDR2 sequences are SQVTM and ANQGSEA. J was trimmed by 5 bases and V by 4 bases; bases with no gene match: 4. The CDR3 reads CSVGPGQTEAFF. CDR3 in DNA: TGCAGCGTTGGACCGGGACAGACTGAAGCTTTCTTT.

This clonotype was counted at least ten times. This rearrangement joins TRBV11-2 to TRBJ1-4, with D unclear. Trimming took off 0 bases at V and 7 bases at J, with 6 bases between the two ends. Germline CDR1 SGHAT, CDR2 FQNNGV. CDR3 length: 13 amino acids. This CDR3 is CASSLDRFEKLFF. CDR3 bases: TGTGCCAGCAGCTTAGATCGGTTTGAAAAACTGTTTTTT.

This clonotype was counted at least ten times. The rearrangement joins TRBV20-1 to TRBJ1-5; 8 positions agree with TRBD1. The length of the CDR3 is 15 residues. CDR1 DFQATT and CDR2 SNEGSKA come from the germline V gene (reference sequence). The V and J ends lost 5 bases and 3 bases, in that order; junction bases with no gene match: 9. In nucleotides, the CDR3 is TGCAGTGCTGCTATGGCAGGGGGCATCAATCAGCCCCAGCATTTT. This gives the protein CSAAMAGGINQPQHF.

There are many counts of this clonotype. The chain joins TRBV6-5 to TRBJ2-2; D is perhaps TRBD2 (5 bases). Trimming left V 3 bases short and J 1 base short, with 9 bases between. CDR1 is MNHEY, CDR2 SVGAGI, per germline. The CDR3 runs to 15 residues. CDR3 sequence: CASSYASGNTGELFF. CDR3 coding DNA: TGTGCCAGCAGTTATGCCAGCGGGAACACCGGGGAGCTGTTTTTT.

This clonotype was counted many times. The V gene is TRBV27, the J gene TRBJ1-6, with D perhaps TRBD1 (5 bases). V gave up 4 bases and J gave up 7 bases, with 8 bases separating them. The CDR3 sequence is 13 residues long. Germline V gives CDR1 MNHEY, CDR2 SMNVEV (reference sequence). CDR3 DNA: TGTGCCAGCAGTTGGAGGGGAAATTCACCCCTCCACTTT. Translated: CASSWRGNSPLHF.

This chain connects TRBV10-3 to TRBJ1-6; D uncertain. With 6 bases removed from V and 8 bases from J, the gap between germline ends came to 11 bases. Per the germline V gene, CDR1 is ENHRY and CDR2 is SYGVKD. This CDR3 has 13 residues. Written as DNA, the CDR3 is TGTGCCATCAGGGCCAACCCAGATTCACCCCTCCACTTT. Protein sequence: CAIRANPDSPLHF.

With regard to this clonotype: Being one base from a much bigger clone, this may be a read error. The rearrangement joins TRBV7-8 to TRBJ2-4; tentatively, D is TRBD2 (5 bases). Trimming left V 0 bases short and J 15 bases short, with 9 bases between. The CDR3 contains 11 residues. The germline gives CDR1 SGHVS, CDR2 FQNEAQ. The DNA of the CDR3 is TGTGCCAGCAGCTTAGCGGGAGATCGGTACTTC. This gives the protein CASSLAGDRYF. The full variable domain, in which reference TRBV7-8 and TRBJ2-4 provide the parts outside the CDR3, is GAGVSQSPRYKVAKRGQDVALRCDPISGHVSLFWYQQALGQGPEFLTYFQNEAQLDKSGLPSDRFFAERPEGSVSTLKIQRTQQEDSAVYLCASSLAGDRYFGAGTRLSVL.

A word on this clonotype: No conserved phenylalanine or tryptophan ends this CDR3, so it is likely a read error. V usage is TRBV12-3 or TRBV12-4 and J usage is TRBJ1-1, with D maybe TRBD1 (5 bases). The V gene lost 4 bases and the J gene lost 5 bases, with 8 bases spanning the gap. The CDR3 runs 12 residues. CDR3: CASSYGGTEAFS. CDR3 sequence (DNA): TGTGCCAGCAGTTATGGGGGGACTGAAGCTTTCTCT.

This clonotype was observed at least ten times. The rearrangement joins TRBV28 to TRBJ1-5, with a weak D call TRBD1 (5 bases). The CDR3 has 15 amino acids. V lost 3 bases to trimming and J lost 6 bases, with 15 bases between them. The germline gives CDR1 MDHEN, CDR2 SYDVKM. The CDR3 sequence: CASSFPGLVGQPQHF. The CDR3 nucleotides read TGTGCCAGCAGTTTCCCAGGGCTAGTAGGTCAGCCCCAGCATTTT.

This rearrangement joins TRBV4-1 to TRBJ1-1; no reliable D call. The CDR3 sequence is 15 residues long. Germline CDR1 reads MGHRA; CDR2 reads YSYEKL. V lost 3 bases to trimming and J lost 1 base, with 12 bases between them. CDR3 nucleotides: TGCGCCAGCAGCCAGGAGGGATCAGGGAACACTGAAGCTTTCTTT. This codes for CASSQEGSGNTEAFF.

This clonotype has a handful of counts. This chain uses TRBV5-6 with TRBJ2-5; D is undetermined. CDR1 and CDR2 from the germline V gene are SGHDT and YYEEEE. V was cut by 4 bases and J by 2 bases, with 15 bases left in between. The CDR3 runs 15 residues. The CDR3 coding sequence is TGTGCCAGCAGCGCCTCTGGCAGTCGGCAAGAGACCCAGTACTTC. Protein: CASSASGSRQETQYF. Filled out from reference TRBV5-6 and TRBJ2-5, the complete variable domain reads DAGVTQSPTHLIKTRGQQVTLRCSPKSGHDTVSWYQQALGQGPQFIFQYYEEEERQRGNFPDRFSGHQFPNYSSELNVNALLLGDSALYLCASSASGSRQETQYFGPGTRLLVL.

Only a few counts were recorded for this clonotype. The genes are TRBV20-1 and TRBJ2-2, with D perhaps TRBD1 (5 bases). Germline CDR1 is DFQATT and CDR2 is SNEGSKA (reference sequence). This CDR3 comprises 16 residues. V was clipped by 0 bases and J by 4 bases, with 15 bases between them. Written as DNA, the CDR3 is TGCAGTGCTAGAGATAAAGACAGATCGTCCACCGGGGAGCTGTTTTTT. It translates to CSARDKDRSSTGELFF.

The chain is built from TRBV9 and TRBJ2-5; possible D gene TRBD2, 7 bases. Trimming left V 3 bases short and J 5 bases short, with 17 bases between. Germline V CDR1 and CDR2: SGDLS, YYNGEE. The CDR3 runs 15 residues. The CDR3 bases are TGTGCCAGCAGCGCCTTCGGGGGGCTGGGTGAGACCCAGTACTTC. Its protein product is CASSAFGGLGETQYF.

This clonotype was observed a few times. V and J are TRBV15 and TRBJ1-4; D gene unclear. The germline CDR1 and CDR2 sequences are LNHNV and YYDKDF (reference sequence). The V and J ends lost 5 bases and 5 bases respectively, with 12 bases between them. The CDR3 extends over 14 amino acids. CDR3 sequence reads: CATSPRTGNEKLFF. In DNA, the CDR3 is TGTGCCACCAGCCCTCGAACGGGCAATGAAAAACTGTTTTTT.

In this sample, this clonotype turned up many times. The chain combines TRBV2 with TRBJ2-5; 10 positions agree with TRBD1. The trim removed 6 bases at V and 4 bases at J, leaving 11 bases unmatched. Germline V gene sequence: CDR1 SNHLY, CDR2 FYNNEI. The CDR3 contains 16 residues. The CDR3 loop is CASRAMTGGVGETQYF. CDR3 nucleotides: TGTGCCAGCAGAGCCATGACAGGGGGCGTCGGAGAGACCCAGTACTTC.

This clonotype has at least ten counts. The chain joins TRBV20-1 to TRBJ1-1; 9 bases agree with TRBD1. Germline trimming cut 3 bases from V and 0 bases from J; bases unmatched to any gene: 8. CDR3 size: 16 residues. Germline V gene lookup returns CDR1 DFQATT and CDR2 SNEGSKA (reference sequence). The CDR3 sequence: CSASLGQGSMNTEAFF. CDR3 sequence (DNA): TGCAGTGCTAGTTTGGGACAGGGTTCGATGAACACTGAAGCTTTCTTT.

This clonotype has just a few counts. The chain combines TRBV29-1 with TRBJ1-2, with 9 bases lining up with TRBD1. Germline-derived CDR1 and CDR2 are SQVTM and ANQGSEA. This CDR3 contains 14 residues. J lost 4 bases, V lost 2 bases, and 5 bases had no gene match. Here the CDR3 reads CSVELTGGRYGYTF. DNA of the CDR3: TGCAGCGTTGAATTAACAGGGGGCCGCTATGGCTACACCTTC.

This chain links TRBV28 with TRBJ2-3, with 12 bases identical to TRBD2. The trim removed 8 bases at V and 2 bases at J, leaving 11 bases unmatched. Germline V lookup: CDR1 MDHEN, CDR2 SYDVKM. This CDR3 spans 17 amino acids. CDR3: CASDGTSGSLITDTQYF. The DNA for the CDR3 is TGTGCCAGCGACGGGACTAGCGGGTCTTTGATCACAGATACGCAGTATTTT.

In its sample, this clonotype was seen a few times. V and J are TRBV6-4 and TRBJ1-2; D gene ambiguous. The CDR3 length is 12 residues. Germline V gene sequence: CDR1 MRHNA, CDR2 SNTAGT. Deletions cut 5 bases from V and 8 bases from J, with 12 bases between. CDR3 amino acids: CASSYEWVGYTF. The CDR3 nucleotides are TGTGCCAGCAGTTACGAATGGGTCGGCTACACCTTC.

V usage is TRBV2 and J usage is TRBJ1-3, with D tentatively TRBD1 (6 bases). The germline V and J ends were trimmed by 7 bases and 2 bases, with 15 bases remaining between them. The CDR3 contains 15 residues. CDR1 and CDR2 from the germline V gene are SNHLY and FYNNEI. CDR3 in amino acids: CASNGAGVTGNTIYF. Here the CDR3 DNA reads TGTGCCAGCAACGGTGCAGGGGTAACTGGAAACACCATATATTTT.

CDR3 sequence reads: CASSDSGIGGYTF. The CDR3 DNA reads as TGTGCCAGCAGTGACTCAGGGATAGGCGGCTACACCTTC. The chain recombines TRBV6-4 with TRBJ1-2; no firm D call. The germline V gene encodes CDR1 MRHNA and CDR2 SNTAGT. This CDR3 has 13 amino acids. V was pared by 0 bases and J by 8 bases, with 10 bases between.

Ten or more counts support this clonotype. The chain combines TRBV28 with TRBJ2-7; D may be TRBD1 or TRBD2 (5 bases each). Germline loops: CDR1 MDHEN, CDR2 SYDVKM. This CDR3 has 14 amino acids. Between the trimmed V and J ends, which lost 7 bases and 5 bases, there was a span of 18 bases. CDR3 DNA: TGTGCCAGCACTTCCCGGTGGCAGGGAGACGAGCAGTACTTC. Protein sequence: CASTSRWQGDEQYF.

In its sample, this clonotype was seen many times. The CDR3 reads CASSAPGLAGGNEQFF. Written as DNA, the CDR3 is TGTGCCAGCAGCGCACCTGGACTAGCGGGAGGAAATGAGCAGTTCTTC. The chain recombines TRBV28 with TRBJ2-1, with 14 bases fitting TRBD2. V gave up 6 bases and J gave up 7 bases; unmatched junction bases: 8. CDR1 MDHEN and CDR2 SYDVKM come from the germline V gene. This CDR3 comprises 16 residues. Drawing the rest from reference TRBV28 and TRBJ2-1, the complete variable domain is DVKVTQSSRYLVKRTGEKVFLECVQDMDHENMFWYRQDPGLGLRLIYFSYDVKMKEKGDIPEGYSVSREKKERFSLILESASTNQTSMYLCASSAPGLAGGNEQFFGPGTRLTVL.